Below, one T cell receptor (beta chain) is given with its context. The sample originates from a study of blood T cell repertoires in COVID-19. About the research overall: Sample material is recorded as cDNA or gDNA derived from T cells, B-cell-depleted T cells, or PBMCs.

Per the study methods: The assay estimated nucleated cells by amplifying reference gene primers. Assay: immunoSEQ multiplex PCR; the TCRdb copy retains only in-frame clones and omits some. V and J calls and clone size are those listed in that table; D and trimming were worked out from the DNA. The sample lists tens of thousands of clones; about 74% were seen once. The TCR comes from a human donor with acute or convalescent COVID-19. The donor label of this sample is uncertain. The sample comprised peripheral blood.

The CDR3 sequence is CAWSVFGGGQPQHF. CDR3 sequence (DNA): TGTGCCTGGAGTGTTTTCGGGGGAGGTCAGCCCCAGCATTTT. This chain connects TRBV30 to TRBJ1-5; tentative D call: TRBD1 (5 bases). The CDR3 totals 14 residues. Germline V gives CDR1 GTSNPN, CDR2 SVGIG (reference sequence). V shed 0 bases and J shed 6 bases, with 12 bases lying between them.